These T cell receptor beta chains were read from a single sample in a study of graft-versus-host responses after intestinal transplantation. Assay used: immunoSEQ multiplex PCR; TCRdb lists only in-frame clones, some missing. The profile shows 10,000 to 15,000 clones, 65% to 85% of them singletons. The material sequenced was PBMCs, taken about 300 days after intestinal transplant. These receptors were collected from a human patient who received an intestinal transplant, so some T cells may come from the graft donor. Each CDR3 is given with its conserved first and last residue. D genes are given only for firm matches. Clone size is shown for a subset of rows, as once, few, many or a class of expanded clone.

cdr3_nt,cdr3_aa,v_call,j_call,clone_size,d_call
TGTGCCATCAGGTCGGCTAGCGGGGATGAGCAGTTCTTC,CAIRSASGDEQFF,TRBV10-3,TRBJ2-1,-,TRBD2
TGTGCCATCAGGTCAGGGGGAACTGAAGCTTTCTTT,CAIRSGGTEAFF,TRBV10-3,TRBJ1-1,-,TRBD1
TGCGCCAGCAGCTTACGGGAGTCTGAGGACCAGTACTTC,CASSLRESEDQYF,TRBV5-1,TRBJ2-5,-,-
TGTGCCAGCAGCACTAGCGGGATGAACACCGGGGAGCTGTTTTTT,CASSTSGMNTGELFF,TRBV2,TRBJ2-2,-,TRBD2
TGTGCCAGCAGTTTGGAACTAGCGGGAGGGGTCTCCTACAATGAGCAGTTCTTC,CASSLELAGGVSYNEQFF,TRBV28,TRBJ2-1,-,TRBD2
TGTGCCATCAGAGAAAACCCGCTAGCAAACAATGAGCAGTTCTTC,CAIRENPLANNEQFF,TRBV10-3,TRBJ2-1,once,-
TGCGCCAGCAGCTTACAGGGGGATGACACTGAAGCTTTCTTT,CASSLQGDDTEAFF,TRBV5-1,TRBJ1-1,-,TRBD1
TGTGCCAGCAGTGACCTAGCGGGGGCCTACGAGCAGTACTTC,CASSDLAGAYEQYF,TRBV6-1,TRBJ2-7,-,TRBD2
TGTGCCAGCAGCATGACTAGCGCGATCACAGATACGCAGTATTTT,CASSMTSAITDTQYF,TRBV7-2,TRBJ2-3,-,TRBD2
TGTGCCAGCAGCCCAAGGGGACTAGCGGGAGCCTCCTACAATGAGCAGTTCTTC,CASSPRGLAGASYNEQFF,TRBV7-9,TRBJ2-1,-,TRBD2
TGTGCCAGCAGACAGGGGGCTAATGAAAAACTGTTTTTT,CASRQGANEKLFF,TRBV6-1,TRBJ1-4,-,TRBD1
TGCGCCAGCAGCTTGGTTTCGGGACTAAGGGGGACAGATACGCAGTATTTT,CASSLVSGLRGTDTQYF,TRBV5-1,TRBJ2-3,once,-
TGTGCCAGCAGCTTAGGAGGGGACAGGGAGGACACTGAAGCTTTCTTT,CASSLGGDREDTEAFF,TRBV7-7,TRBJ1-1,-,TRBD1
TGTGCCACCAGCAGAGATAGGGGGGGAGAAAAACTGTTTTTT,CATSRDRGGEKLFF,TRBV15,TRBJ1-4,-,-
TGTGCCAGCTGGACCCCGGGGGTCAAAAACATTCAGTACTTC,CASWTPGVKNIQYF,TRBV6-4,TRBJ2-4,-,-
TGTGCCAGCAGCCGACCCTACGAGCAGTACTTC,CASSRPYEQYF,TRBV2,TRBJ2-7,-,-
TGTGCCAGCAGCTTAGAGGCTAGCGGGAGCCAAAGCTCCTACGAGCAGTACTTC,CASSLEASGSQSSYEQYF,TRBV7-2,TRBJ2-7,-,TRBD2
TGTGCCAGTAGTCCCCGGACAGGTGACAACAATGAGCAGTTCTTC,CASSPRTGDNNEQFF,TRBV19,TRBJ2-1,-,TRBD1
TGTGCCAGCAGCCGCCCCGGGACTACCTCCTACGAGCAGTACTTC,CASSRPGTTSYEQYF,TRBV7-2,TRBJ2-7,-,TRBD2
TGTGCCAGCAGCTTAGGGCGACAGTCGAAATCCTATGGCTACACCTTC,CASSLGRQSKSYGYTF,TRBV7-2,TRBJ1-2,-,-
TGTGCCACCAGCAGAGGTGGCAATGAGCAGTTCTTC,CATSRGGNEQFF,TRBV15,TRBJ2-1,-,-
TGTGCCAGCAGTTTAGCGGCCCGGTCGGGGTCCTACGAGCAGTACTTC,CASSLAARSGSYEQYF,TRBV28,TRBJ2-7,-,-
TGTGCCAGTAGTCTCCGACAGGGGGAGTACGAGCAGTACTTC,CASSLRQGEYEQYF,TRBV19,TRBJ2-7,-,TRBD1
TGTGCCAGTAGTACCCGCTACAATGAGCAGTTCTTC,CASSTRYNEQFF,TRBV19,TRBJ2-1,-,-
TGTGCCAGCAGTTTATCGGCGGGGGCAGGGACTGAAGCTTTCTTT,CASSLSAGAGTEAFF,TRBV28,TRBJ1-1,few,-
TGTGCTAGTGGTTCCGGACAGAACACCGGGGAGCTGTTTTTT,CASGSGQNTGELFF,TRBV12-5,TRBJ2-2,few,-
TGTGCCAGCAGCCGGGGGGCGGACAGGGTTTATGGCTACACCTTC,CASSRGADRVYGYTF,TRBV11-2,TRBJ1-2,-,TRBD1
TGTGCCAGCAGTCCCCGGACAGGAGGTATGGGTTGGCCCCAGCATTTT,CASSPRTGGMGWPQHF,TRBV28,TRBJ1-5,few,TRBD1
TGTGCCAGCAGTGTCCATTGGAACACTGAAGCTTTCTTT,CASSVHWNTEAFF,TRBV2,TRBJ1-1,-,-
TGTGCCAGCAGCAACCTACAGGGTGTTGAAAAACTGTTTTTT,CASSNLQGVEKLFF,TRBV2,TRBJ1-4,-,-
TGTGCCTGGGCCCGGGACAGGGCACAAGAGACCCAGTACTTC,CAWARDRAQETQYF,TRBV30,TRBJ2-5,-,TRBD1
TGTGCTAGCAGCCCTCACCAGGGACTAGCGTCCACAGATACGCAGTATTTT,CASSPHQGLASTDTQYF,TRBV7-7,TRBJ2-3,-,TRBD2
TGTGCCAGCACTAGGGGTGAGCAGTTCTTC,CASTRGEQFF,TRBV2,TRBJ2-1,-,-
TGCGCCAGCAGCCCGGGACAGGGATACACCGGGGAGCTGTTTTTT,CASSPGQGYTGELFF,TRBV5-1,TRBJ2-2,-,TRBD1
TGTGCCAGCAGTTACTCGATCGCGGAGACCCAGTACTTC,CASSYSIAETQYF,TRBV6-6,TRBJ2-5,-,-
TGCGCCAGCAGCTTGAAGGGTCCGGCTAGCACAGATACGCAGTATTTT,CASSLKGPASTDTQYF,TRBV5-1,TRBJ2-3,-,-
TGTGCCAGCAGCACCGAAGGACTAGCGGCTCAAGAGACCCAGTACTTC,CASSTEGLAAQETQYF,TRBV7-2,TRBJ2-5,-,TRBD2
TGCGCCAGCAGCTTGAAGCTAGCGGGAGGCAATGAGCAGTTCTTC,CASSLKLAGGNEQFF,TRBV5-1,TRBJ2-1,-,TRBD2
TGTGCCAGCAGCTCTAGCGGGAGGACCACCGGGGAGCTGTTTTTT,CASSSSGRTTGELFF,TRBV19,TRBJ2-2,-,TRBD2
TGTGCCAGCAGCGTCGGGACAGGGGCCTACGAGCAGTACTTC,CASSVGTGAYEQYF,TRBV9,TRBJ2-7,-,TRBD1
TGTGCCAGCAGTCGGACAGTGGGCTACACCTTC,CASSRTVGYTF,TRBV7-4,TRBJ1-2,-,-
TGTGCCAGCAGCTTGGGGGACAGGCAGCCCCAGCATTTT,CASSLGDRQPQHF,TRBV11-2,TRBJ1-5,few,TRBD1
TGTGCCAGCAGTTTGATACAGGGCCACACTGAAGCTTTCTTT,CASSLIQGHTEAFF,TRBV28,TRBJ1-1,-,-
TGTGCCACCAGCAGTAACAGGGATCGAACTAGCGGGAGCAAAAACATTCAGTACTTC,CATSSNRDRTSGSKNIQYF,TRBV15,TRBJ2-4,-,TRBD2
TGTGCCAGCAGTGCGGCCAGGCTCTCAGATACGCAGTATTTT,CASSAARLSDTQYF,TRBV6-1,TRBJ2-3,-,-
TGTGCCTGGAGTTCAGGCAGGCTGGCCCACGATAGCAATCAGCCCCAGCATTTT,CAWSSGRLAHDSNQPQHF,TRBV30,TRBJ1-5,once,-
TGTGCCAGCAGAATGTTTTATGCGGGAGGGCTCACAGATACGCAGTATTTT,CASRMFYAGGLTDTQYF,TRBV27,TRBJ2-3,-,TRBD2
TGTGCCAGCAGCCCGGAACTAGCGGTGTCCTACAATGAGCAGTTCTTC,CASSPELAVSYNEQFF,TRBV5-5,TRBJ2-1,-,TRBD2
TGTGCCAGCAGCTTCATCCGAAGGGACAGGTTCACAGATACGCAGTATTTT,CASSFIRRDRFTDTQYF,TRBV7-9,TRBJ2-3,-,TRBD1
TGCGCCAGCAGCCAAGGGGGGTTTTTGAATGAGCAGTTCTTC,CASSQGGFLNEQFF,TRBV4-1,TRBJ2-1,-,-
TGCGCCAGCAGCTTGGACTACGAGCAGTACTTC,CASSLDYEQYF,TRBV5-1,TRBJ2-7,-,-
TGTGCCAGCAGTGAAGGGGGGATCTCCTACGAGCAGTACTTC,CASSEGGISYEQYF,TRBV6-5,TRBJ2-7,few,-
TGTGCCAGCAACACCTTGTACGAGCAGTACTTC,CASNTLYEQYF,TRBV2,TRBJ2-7,-,-
TGTGCCAGCAGTGACTCAGAGGGGGCGCACACAGATACGCAGTATTTT,CASSDSEGAHTDTQYF,TRBV6-4,TRBJ2-3,-,TRBD1
TGTGCCAGTAGTGCCAGCACAGATACGCAGTATTTT,CASSASTDTQYF,TRBV19,TRBJ2-3,-,-
TGTGCCAGCAGGGGTCTCAGGGGATCCCACGAGCAGTACTTC,CASRGLRGSHEQYF,TRBV2,TRBJ2-7,-,-